The 2 T cell receptor beta chains given below trace back to one sample, sequenced in a study of blood T cell repertoires in COVID-19. TCRdb's copy holds only in-frame clones and misses some; the assay was immunoSEQ multiplex PCR. The sample comprises about 98,000 clones, over 75% of which are singletons, and over 8.5% rests with the top ten. The specimen was peripheral blood. All receptors come from a woman older than 75 with acute or convalescent COVID-19.

This clone was detected once. The rearrangement links TRBV7-7 to TRBJ2-3, with 9 nucleotides matching TRBD1. Germline loops: CDR1 SSHAT, CDR2 FNYEAQ (reference sequence). The CDR3 covers 15 residues. J gave up 3 bases and V 6 bases, and 7 bases lay outside the gene matches. CDR3 residues: CASSPAGTGTDTQYF. DNA of the CDR3: TGTGCCAGCAGTCCAGCCGGGACAGGGACAGATACGCAGTATTTT.

This chain joins TRBV12-3 or TRBV12-4 and TRBJ2-5; TRBD2 is a possible D gene (6 bases). Trimming left V 7 bases short and J 5 bases short, with 11 bases between. This CDR3 is 12 amino acids long. In DNA, the CDR3 is TGTGCCAGCACTCCCGGAGGGGAGACCCAGTACTTC. This encodes CASTPGGETQYF.